These 26 T cell receptor beta chains were sequenced from one sample in a study of T cell repertoires in cytomegalovirus infection (dated by TCRdb to between 2017 and 2020). Which antigens these TCRs recognize remains unknown. The treatment or condition label here, explained by the study, means: in vitro stimulation with specific CMV peptide epitopes to enrich CMV-specific T cells. The sequencer listed for this sample is Illumina HiSeq 1500. TCRdb redid the processing of the public reads, applying fastp at Q25 and MiXCR, and retained in-frame beta chains. Rows are combined by CDR3 protein, so each entry shows the most common genes and DNA. This sample gives approximately 770,000 distinct CDR3 sequences in total; about 27% of them show up just once. Around 13% of the sample is taken by the ten largest. The input for sequencing was cultured CD8+ T cells from PBMCs, taken from culture after CMV antigen stimulation. These receptor sequences come from a human donor in good health (CMV status not recorded). Some clones in this sample may be carry-over from other donors' samples.

This clonotype has a handful of counts. J is TRBJ1-1 and V is TRBV6-5, with 11 positions matching TRBD1. The CDR3 extends over 19 amino acids. Germline values: CDR1 MNHEY, CDR2 SVGAGI. V was clipped by 0 bases and J by 3 bases; unmatched bases: 12. The CDR3 coding sequence is TGTGCCAGCAGTTACTCGAATTCTTGGACAGGGGGCGAAGACACTGAAGCTTTCTTT. Translation: CASSYSNSWTGGEDTEAFF.

This clonotype came up many times. This rearrangement joins TRBV7-6 to TRBJ2-5, with 7 bases aligning to TRBD1. Per the germline V gene, CDR1 is SGHVS and CDR2 is FNYEAQ. Trimming removed 1 base from V and 1 base from J; junction bases left unmatched: 6. The CDR3 is 16 residues long. As DNA, the CDR3 is TGTGCCAGCAGCTTAGAGTACCGACAGGGCCAAGAGACCCAGTACTTC. Its translation: CASSLEYRQGQETQYF.

The V gene is TRBV2, the J gene TRBJ2-3, with D perhaps matching TRBD2 (7 bases). Trimming cost V 10 bases and J 4 bases, with 18 bases left between them. Germline V gives CDR1 SNHLY, CDR2 FYNNEI. This CDR3 has 14 amino acids. CDR3 in amino acids: CATPIGGGPDTQYF. Here the CDR3 DNA reads TGTGCCACCCCTATAGGGGGGGGACCAGATACGCAGTATTTT.

With regard to this clonotype: An end of the junction does not agree with germline; a read error may underlie this. The chain is built from TRBV27 and TRBJ2-6; no reliable D call. Per the germline V gene, CDR1 is MNHEY and CDR2 is SMNVEV (reference sequence). The CDR3 consists of 16 residues. The CDR3 is CASGLLVPSGANVLTF. The CDR3 DNA follows: TGTGCCAGCGGTTTGTTGGTTCCCTCTGGGGCCAACGTCCTGACTTTC.

Only a few counts were recorded for this clonotype. This sequence joins TRBV2 and TRBJ2-7, with D unresolved. Germline V gene data show CDR1 as SNHLY and CDR2 as FYNNEI. Deletions cut 10 bases from V and 3 bases from J, with 13 bases between. The CDR3 loop spans 12 amino acids. CDR3 bases: TGTGCCACCCTGGGTCAGTTCTACGAGCAGTACGTC. Protein: CATLGQFYEQYV.

As DNA, the CDR3 is TGTGCCAGCAGTTTAGAACAGGGGGCTTGGGTCGGACAGCCCCAGCATTTT. Protein sequence: CASSLEQGAWVGQPQHF. V usage is TRBV12-3 or TRBV12-4 and J usage is TRBJ1-5; 9 positions match TRBD1. V was pared by 1 base and J by 7 bases, with 11 bases of the junction left unmatched. This CDR3 spans 17 amino acids.

The genes are TRBV28 and TRBJ2-1; 8 nucleotides line up with TRBD2. CDR1 and CDR2 (germline): MDHEN, SYDVKM. The CDR3 sequence is 15 residues long. The V gene end was trimmed by 3 bases and the J gene end by 5 bases; junction bases not matched to a gene: 6. CDR3 nucleotides: TGTGCCAGCAGTTTCGTGCGGGGGGCCCACAATGAGCAGTTCTTC. It is translated as CASSFVRGAHNEQFF.

Points on this clonotype: A much larger clonotype is one base distant, so this may be a read error. The J gene is TRBJ2-1, the V gene TRBV7-8; tentatively, D is TRBD2 (6 bases). Germline CDR1 is SGHVS and CDR2 is FQNEAQ. This CDR3 spans 14 amino acids. CDR3 nucleotides: TGTGCCAGCAGCTTAGCTTGGACTAACGATGAGCAGTGCTTC. Its protein is CASSLAWTNDEQCF.

This clonotype was seen only a few times. The chain uses TRBV20-1 and TRBJ2-7; D is uncertain. V was clipped by 3 bases and J by 2 bases, with 14 bases between them. The CDR3 extends over 14 amino acids. Looked up from germline, CDR1 is DFQATT and CDR2 is SNEGSKA (reference sequence). The CDR3 sequence: CSARPLGHPYEQYF. CDR3 coding DNA: TGCAGTGCTAGGCCTCTAGGCCATCCCTACGAGCAGTACTTC.

Of note for this clonotype: A much larger clone differs by one base, so this may be a read error. The chain joins TRBV13 to TRBJ1-4; D gene uncertain. V lost 0 bases and J 0 bases, leaving 2 bases between the germline ends. Germline CDR1 PRHDT, CDR2 FYEKMQ (reference sequence). This CDR3 spans 14 amino acids. In DNA form, the CDR3 reads TGTGCCAGCAGCTTAGGCCCAACTAATGAAAAACTGTTTTTT. It encodes CASSLGPTNEKLFF.

The sample holds many counts of this clonotype. This chain connects TRBV7-2 to TRBJ2-3, with D possibly matching TRBD1 (6 bases). Trimming stripped 4 bases from V and 2 bases from J, with 16 bases between. The germline CDR1 and CDR2 sequences are SGHTA and FQGNSA. This CDR3 is 16 amino acids long. Written as DNA, the CDR3 is TGTGCCAGCAGCTGGGGGACAACGGGCCCCACAGATACGCAGTATTTT. It yields the protein CASSWGTTGPTDTQYF.

This chain links TRBV7-9 with TRBJ2-7, with D perhaps given as TRBD1 or TRBD2 (5 bases each). Deletions cut 6 bases from V and 2 bases from J, with 17 bases between. The CDR3 is 15 residues long. Germline CDR1 and CDR2: SEHNR and FQNEAQ (reference sequence). The CDR3 sequence is CASRHRGEGTYEQYF. The DNA of the CDR3 is TGTGCCAGCAGACACCGGGGCGAAGGAACCTACGAGCAGTACTTC.

This clonotype has a single count. The CDR3 DNA reads as TGCGCCAGCAGCGGACCGGGCCAAGATGGCTACACCTTC. Translating it yields CASSGPGQDGYTF. The chain couples TRBV5-1 to TRBJ1-2; D unclear. Trimming shortened V by 4 bases and J by 6 bases, and 13 bases separated the two germline ends. Germline V CDR1 and CDR2: SGHRS, YFSETQ. The CDR3 runs 13 residues.

This clonotype occurred a few times. V and J are TRBV5-1 and TRBJ2-7; the D gene is possibly TRBD2 (6 bases). The CDR3 loop spans 14 amino acids. Per germline, CDR1 SGHRS and CDR2 YFSETQ. Deletions cut 5 bases from V and 0 bases from J, with 12 bases between. CDR3 nucleotide sequence: TGCGCCAGCAGTTCGGACGGGGGCTCCTACGAGCAGTACTTC. This translates into CASSSDGGSYEQYF.

This sequence joins TRBV29-1 and TRBJ2-3; possible D gene TRBD1, 6 bases. The CDR3 covers 13 residues. Germline CDR1 SQVTM, CDR2 ANQGSEA. CDR3 DNA: TGCAGTCCAAGGGTTCAGGGGACAGATACGCAGTATTTT. This codes for CSPRVQGTDTQYF.

V usage is TRBV7-9 and J usage is TRBJ2-5; TRBD1 is a possible D gene (6 bases). The germline V and J ends were trimmed by 2 bases and 4 bases, with 11 bases remaining between them. CDR1 and CDR2 from the germline V gene are SEHNR and FQNEAQ (reference sequence). This CDR3 has 14 amino acids. The DNA of the CDR3 is TGTGCCAGCAGCTTAAGTCGCAGGGGAGAGACCCAGTACTTC. It codes for CASSLSRRGETQYF. The full variable domain, rest sourced from reference TRBV7-9 and TRBJ2-5, is DTGVSQNPRHKITKRGQNVTFRCDPISEHNRLYWYRQTLGQGPEFLTYFQNEAQLEKSRLLSDRFSAERPKGSFSTLEIQRTEQGDSAMYLCASSLSRRGETQYFGPGTRLLVL.

This clonotype was seen only a few times. V and J are TRBV14 and TRBJ1-6; 7 bases map to TRBD1. J gave up 6 bases and V 2 bases, and 16 bases lay outside the gene matches. The CDR3 contains 19 residues. CDR1 and CDR2 (germline): SGHDN, FVKESK. The DNA for the CDR3 is TGTGCCAGCAGCCAATTGGGACAGCCCCTCAGCTTACTTAATTCACCCCTCCACTTT. Its translation: CASSQLGQPLSLLNSPLHF. The full variable domain, in which reference TRBV14 and TRBJ1-6 provide the parts outside the CDR3, is EAGVTQFPSHSVIEKGQTVTLRCDPISGHDNLYWYRRVMGKEIKFLLHFVKESKQDESGMPNNRFLAERTGGTYSTLKVQPAELEDSGVYFCASSQLGQPLSLLNSPLHFGNGTRLTVT.

A note on this clonotype: This may stem from a read error, because a much larger clone lies one nucleotide away. Because it lacks the conserved phenylalanine or tryptophan at the end, this CDR3 is likely a read error. The chain recombines TRBV7-6 with TRBJ2-1, with D perhaps TRBD1 or TRBD2 (6 bases each). Germline V CDR1 and CDR2: SGHVS, FNYEAQ. V was clipped by 4 bases and J by 8 bases, with 27 bases between them. The CDR3 totals 18 residues. In DNA form, the CDR3 reads TGTGCCAGCAGCTCCCCCCCCGCGGGACAAATTCGTCGCTATGAGCAGTTCTCC. This encodes CASSSPPAGQIRRYEQFS.

CDR3 amino acids: CSATPPTPGRSSYEQYF. CDR3 nucleotide sequence: TGCAGTGCCACCCCCCCAACTCCGGGACGGAGCTCCTACGAGCAGTACTTC. V gene TRBV20-1 combines with J gene TRBJ2-7; TRBD1 or TRBD2 may be the D gene (5 bases each). The CDR3 extends over 17 amino acids. CDR1 is DFQATT, CDR2 SNEGSKA, per germline (reference sequence). V was trimmed by 6 bases and J by 0 bases, leaving 24 bases between them.

The chain couples TRBV5-4 to TRBJ1-2; D call uncertain. CDR3 length: 14 amino acids. V was pared by 1 base and J by 4 bases, with 11 bases between. Germline loops: CDR1 SGHNT, CDR2 YYREEE (reference sequence). The CDR3 DNA sequence: TGTGCCAGCAGCTTGCGTCCTGGTAGCTATGGCTACACCTTC. Translation gives CASSLRPGSYGYTF.

This clonotype was detected only a few times. The chain combines TRBV6-2 or TRBV6-3 with TRBJ2-5; TRBD1 matches at 7 bases. J gave up 5 bases and V 2 bases, and 14 bases lay outside the gene matches. CDR1 MNHEY and CDR2 SVGEGT come from the germline V gene. The CDR3 contains 17 residues. The CDR3 sequence: CASSYERGTGETETQYF. CDR3 bases: TGTGCCAGCAGTTACGAAAGGGGAACAGGGGAGACGGAGACCCAGTACTTC.

This clonotype came up many times. The chain employs TRBV6-6 and TRBJ1-1; the match to TRBD1 covers 9 bases. J gave up 1 base and V 6 bases, and 9 bases lay outside the gene matches. The CDR3 extends over 16 amino acids. Germline CDR1 MNHNY, CDR2 SVGAGI (reference sequence). The CDR3 is CASRPIGQGSNTEAFF. CDR3 in DNA: TGTGCCAGCAGGCCGATCGGACAGGGGTCGAACACTGAAGCTTTCTTT.

This clonotype has ten or more counts. The chain links TRBV10-3 to TRBJ2-1; 8 bases map to TRBD2. The CDR3 length is 21 residues. With V trimmed by 8 bases and J by 4 bases, 28 bases remained unmatched. Germline V gene sequence: CDR1 ENHRY, CDR2 SYGVKD. Here the CDR3 reads CAILRAGERLAGSLSYNEQFF. CDR3 in DNA: TGTGCCATCCTAAGGGCGGGAGAGCGGCTAGCGGGCTCGCTGAGTTACAATGAGCAGTTCTTC.

The rearrangement links TRBV7-9 to TRBJ1-6; D unclear. CDR3 length equals 14 residues. Trimming took 5 bases from V and 7 from J, leaving 12 bases between them. The V gene's germline CDR1 is SEHNR and CDR2 FQNEAQ (reference sequence). The CDR3 here is CASSPTAGNSPLHF. DNA of the CDR3: TGTGCCAGCAGCCCGACGGCCGGGAATTCACCCCTCCACTTT. Supplemented by reference TRBV7-9 and TRBJ1-6, the full variable domain reads DTGVSQNPRHKITKRGQNVTFRCDPISEHNRLYWYRQTLGQGPEFLTYFQNEAQLEKSRLLSDRFSAERPKGSFSTLEIQRTEQGDSAMYLCASSPTAGNSPLHFGNGTRLTVT.

A few counts support this clonotype. The chain employs TRBV7-9 and TRBJ2-5, with D tentatively TRBD2 (6 bases). The germline CDR1 and CDR2 sequences are SEHNR and FQNEAQ (reference sequence). The CDR3 sequence is 15 residues long. Between the trimmed V and J ends, which lost 5 bases and 5 bases, there was a span of 18 bases. The CDR3 region has the DNA TGTGCCAGCAGCCCCCCGGGAAGCCGGGGGGAGACCCAGTACTTC. It translates to CASSPPGSRGETQYF.

Many counts were recorded for this clonotype. The rearrangement joins TRBV6-6 to TRBJ1-5; D gene ambiguous. This CDR3 is 13 amino acids long. The ends were cut back, 5 bases at V and 8 bases at J, with 13 bases in the middle. Germline assignment: CDR1 MNHNY and CDR2 SVGAGI (reference sequence). The CDR3 DNA reads as TGTGCCAGCAGTGCCGTGACCTGGGAGCCCCAGCATTTT. Amino acids: CASSAVTWEPQHF.